This TCR beta chain was profiled in a study of T cells in Graves' hyperthyroidism and ophthalmopathy. Study conclusions and caveats: By a 13 V-J model, ophthalmopathy was set apart from stable hyperthyroidism.

The TCR beta CDR3 regions underwent amplification using RNA transcripts as the source. The HTBI primer set served for first-round RT-PCR of the TCR CDR3. TCRdb processed the multiplex PCR reads anew with MiXCR; each CDR3 protein has one entry. The sample holds 500,000 to 650,000 distinct CDR3 sequences; roughly 14% are singletons and the top ten take approximately 12%. V gave up 5 bases and J gave up 1 base; unmatched junction bases: 3. CDR1 is MGHRA, CDR2 YSYEKL, per germline. This CDR3 region has 15 residues. This clonotype was picked up many times. Its specificity is unknown. Patients with ophthalmopathy all had a Clinical Activity Score of at least 3, a NOSPECS grade of at least 4 and duration under 3 months. Uncontrolled infections, other autoimmune diseases, pregnancy or lactation led to exclusion of patients.

The sample comprised blood. This clonotype originated in a woman aged 45-59 years with Graves' ophthalmopathy. The rearrangement joins TRBV4-1 to TRBJ2-2; 8 nucleotides line up with TRBD2. CDR3 residues: CASSFTSGNTGELFF. The CDR3 DNA reads as TGCGCCAGCAGCTTTACTAGCGGGAACACCGGGGAGCTGTTTTTT.